The clone carrying this T cell receptor beta chain has more than one count but fewer than ten. The sample belongs to a study of patients and donors after allogeneic stem cell transplantation. TCRdb analysed the RT-PCR reads with MiXCR anew, one entry per CDR3 protein. The table includes about 410,000 distinct CDR3 sequences, roughly 16% detected once. The V end was cut by 6 bases, the J end by 2 bases, with 10 bases between. This CDR3 has 13 residues. Germline V gene sequence: CDR1 SGHRS, CDR2 YFSETQ. Material for sequencing was blood, either unsorted or a sorted T cell fraction (not recorded which). This clonotype originated in a human donor who was either an allogeneic HSCT recipient or a stem cell or donor lymphocyte infusion donor (not recorded which). It is not recorded whose cells these are; they may come from a transplant donor. The V gene is TRBV5-1, the J gene TRBJ2-3, with D hard to call. CDR3 in amino acids: CASNLELTDTQYF. CDR3 DNA sequence: TGCGCCAGCAACTTAGAGCTCACAGATACGCAGTATTTT.